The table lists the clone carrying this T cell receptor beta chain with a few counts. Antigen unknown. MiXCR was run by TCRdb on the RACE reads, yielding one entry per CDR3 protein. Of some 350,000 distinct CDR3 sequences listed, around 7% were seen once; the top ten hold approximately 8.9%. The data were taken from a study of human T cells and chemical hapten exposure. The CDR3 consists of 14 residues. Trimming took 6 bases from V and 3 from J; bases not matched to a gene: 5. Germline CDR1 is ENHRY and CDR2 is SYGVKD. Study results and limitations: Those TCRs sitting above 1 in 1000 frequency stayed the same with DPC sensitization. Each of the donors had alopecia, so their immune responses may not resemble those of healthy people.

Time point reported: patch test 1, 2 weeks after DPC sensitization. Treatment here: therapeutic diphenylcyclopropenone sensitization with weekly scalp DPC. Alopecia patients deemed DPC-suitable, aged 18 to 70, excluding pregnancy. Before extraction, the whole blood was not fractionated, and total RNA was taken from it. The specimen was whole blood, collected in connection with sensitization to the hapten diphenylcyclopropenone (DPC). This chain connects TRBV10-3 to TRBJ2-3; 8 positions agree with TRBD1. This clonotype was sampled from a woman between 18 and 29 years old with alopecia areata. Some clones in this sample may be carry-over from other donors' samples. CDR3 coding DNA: TGTGCCATCAGGGGGACAGGCCCTACAGATACGCAGTATTTT. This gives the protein CAIRGTGPTDTQYF.